This T cell receptor beta chain was sequenced in a study of vaccination effects on CD4 cells after COVID-19. The V gene's germline CDR1 is WNHNN and CDR2 SYGVQD (reference sequence). This CDR3 is 14 amino acids long. The ends lost 4 bases at V and 1 base at J; junction bases unmatched: 1. Produced via immunoSEQ multiplex PCR; TCRdb's table is partial and in-frame only. The table lists about 8,100 clones, 65% to 75% of them singletons. Findings and limits, study-wide: By a late point after vaccination, infection- and vaccine-induced clones had shrunk markedly through clonal contraction.

As to this clone: Its antigen is unidentified.

Sequencing followed a ViraFEST assay step that expanded antigen-specific CD4+ T cells with viral peptide pools. Following 10 days of culture, CD4+ T cells were isolated. With 8.5 to 10 ug/ml peptides and about 9.5 IU/ml IL-2, a few million PBMC per well were cultured. This sequence joins TRBV10-1 and TRBJ2-1; TRBD2 matches at 7 bases. This receptor was obtained from a human donor who received a COVID-19 vaccine. Sequenced material: CD4+ T cells from PBMCs cultured with HCoV-229E spike peptides, taken before COVID-19 vaccination. The CDR3, as DNA: TGCGCCAGCAGTGCGGGACTATCCTACAATGAGCAGTTCTTC. It specifies CASSAGLSYNEQFF.